This T cell receptor (beta chain) was identified in a study of blood T cell repertoires in COVID-19. Background on the study: Researchers got acute and convalescent COVID-19 samples from the United States, Italy and Spain. Sources were T cells, B-cell-depleted T cells, or PBMCs; the material itself was cDNA or gDNA.

In the original analysis: Cell counts per sample came from amplifying reference gene primers. Sequencing was performed with immunoSEQ multiplex PCR; in TCRdb, only in-frame clones are kept and a portion is missing. That table supplies the V and J calls and clone size; D and trimming were determined from the DNA. The sample consists of about 210,000 clones, 90% to 95% of them appearing once. V was clipped by 0 bases and J by 8 bases; unmatched bases: 4. The CDR3 loop spans 15 amino acids. CDR1 SGDLS and CDR2 YYNGEE come from the germline V gene. This chain joins TRBV9 and TRBJ1-6; the match to TRBD1 covers 8 bases. This sequence was found in a young man with acute or convalescent COVID-19. Sequenced input: peripheral blood. CDR3 coding DNA: TGTGCCAGCAGCGTAGACGCCAGGGGGCATTCACCCCTCCACTTT. Translation gives CASSVDARGHSPLHF.